This T cell receptor beta chain was profiled in a study of cytomegalovirus exposure and HLA in healthy donors. Using immunoSEQ multiplex PCR, the repertoire was profiled, and TCRdb retains in-frame clones only, with some absent. The sample consists of some 56,000 clones, 85% to 95% of them appearing once. This clone was observed once. The V gene lost 3 bases and the J gene lost 4 bases, with 11 bases spanning the gap. Germline CDR1 is MDHEN and CDR2 is SYDVKM. The length of the CDR3 is 14 residues. This TCR was recovered from a man aged 18 to 35 in good health and CMV-seronegative. The sample comprised PBMCs. The V and J genes are TRBV28 and TRBJ2-3, with TRBD2 as a possible D gene (7 bases). The CDR3 protein is CASSFRGGPDTQYF. CDR3 in DNA: TGTGCCAGCAGTTTTAGGGGGGGGCCAGATACGCAGTATTTT.